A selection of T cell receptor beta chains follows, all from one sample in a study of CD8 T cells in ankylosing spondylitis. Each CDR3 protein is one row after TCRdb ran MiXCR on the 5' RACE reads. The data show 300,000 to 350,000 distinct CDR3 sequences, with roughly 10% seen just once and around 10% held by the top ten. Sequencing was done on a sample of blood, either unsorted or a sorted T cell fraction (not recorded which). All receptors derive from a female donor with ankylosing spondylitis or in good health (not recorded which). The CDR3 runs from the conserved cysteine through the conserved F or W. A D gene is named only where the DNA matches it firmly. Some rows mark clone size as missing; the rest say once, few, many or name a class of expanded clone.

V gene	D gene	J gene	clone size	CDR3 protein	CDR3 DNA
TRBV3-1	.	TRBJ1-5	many	CASSLSRGRQPQHF	TGTGCCAGCAGCCTCTCAAGAGGGCGTCAGCCCCAGCATTTT
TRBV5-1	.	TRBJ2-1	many	CASSLAGAGSYNEQFF	TGCGCCAGCAGCTTGGCAGGGGCCGGGTCCTACAATGAGCAGTTCTTC
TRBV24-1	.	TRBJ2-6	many	CATGDANSGANVLTF	TGTGCCACTGGGGACGCCAACTCTGGGGCCAACGTCCTGACTTTC
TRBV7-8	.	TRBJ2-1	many	CASSPRTLANEQFF	TGTGCCAGCAGCCCACGGACACTCGCCAATGAGCAGTTCTTC
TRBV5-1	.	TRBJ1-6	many	CASRYGGGSYNSPLHF	TGCGCCAGCCGATATGGGGGCGGCTCCTATAATTCACCCCTCCACTTT
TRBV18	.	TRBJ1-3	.	CASSPGQISGNTIYF	TGTGCCAGCTCCCCTGGACAGATCTCTGGAAACACCATATATTTT
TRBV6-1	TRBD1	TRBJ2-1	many	CASNSGQALYNEQFF	TGTGCCAGCAACTCCGGACAGGCCCTCTACAATGAGCAGTTCTTC
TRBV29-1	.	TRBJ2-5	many	CSVGGGQETQYF	TGCAGCGTTGGTGGGGGGCAAGAGACCCAGTACTTC
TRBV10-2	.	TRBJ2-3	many	CASSDATDTQYF	TGCGCCAGCAGTGACGCAACGGATACGCAGTATTTT
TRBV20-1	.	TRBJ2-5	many	CSAFRVLETQYF	TGCAGTGCTTTCAGGGTCTTGGAGACCCAGTACTTC
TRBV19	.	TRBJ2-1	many	CASSIDSFGEQFF	TGTGCCAGTAGTATAGACAGTTTCGGTGAGCAGTTCTTC
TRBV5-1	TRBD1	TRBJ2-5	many	CASSIGTGQETQYF	TGCGCCAGCAGCATTGGGACAGGTCAAGAGACCCAGTACTTC
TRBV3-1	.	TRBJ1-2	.	CASSQSTQGGGYTF	TGTGCCAGCAGCCAATCCACCCAGGGCGGTGGCTACACCTTC
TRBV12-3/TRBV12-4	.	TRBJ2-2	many	CASRKQGNTGELFF	TGTGCCAGCAGGAAACAGGGGAACACCGGGGAGCTGTTTTTT
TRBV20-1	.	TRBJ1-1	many	CSAGPPFGRNTEAFF	TGCAGTGCTGGGCCCCCTTTTGGGCGGAACACTGAAGCTTTCTTT
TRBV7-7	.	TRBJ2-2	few	CASGGIHTGELFF	TGTGCCAGCGGGGGAATACACACCGGGGAGCTGTTTTTT
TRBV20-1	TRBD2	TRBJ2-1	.	CSYLTSGGGNEQFF	TGCAGCTACCTAACTAGCGGGGGGGGAAATGAGCAGTTCTTC
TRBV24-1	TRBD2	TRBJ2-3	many	CATSRASGGTDTQYF	TGTGCCACCAGTCGCGCTAGCGGGGGCACAGATACGCAGTATTTT
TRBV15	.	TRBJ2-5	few	CATSRSGTRNQETQYF	TGTGCCACCAGCAGATCGGGGACGAGAAACCAAGAGACCCAGTACTTC
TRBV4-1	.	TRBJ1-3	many	CASSQLRQAGNTIYF	TGCGCCAGCAGCCAACTGAGGCAAGCGGGAAACACCATATATTTT
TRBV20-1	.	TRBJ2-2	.	CSALWGGLNTGELFF	TGCAGTGCCCTATGGGGGGGGCTGAACACCGGGGAGCTGTTTTTT
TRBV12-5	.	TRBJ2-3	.	CASGFTSSTQYF	TGTGCTAGTGGTTTTACATCAAGTACGCAGTATTTT
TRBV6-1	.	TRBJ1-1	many	CASSEESVGVQGNTEAFF	TGTGCCAGCAGTGAAGAATCGGTCGGGGTCCAGGGGAACACTGAAGCTTTCTTT
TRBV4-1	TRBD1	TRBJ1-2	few	CASSRGTGGAWGYTF	TGCGCCAGCAGCCGGGGAACAGGGGGCGCTTGGGGCTACACCTTC
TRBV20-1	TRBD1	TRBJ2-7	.	CSARGQGVTYEQYF	TGCAGTGCTAGAGGACAGGGGGTAACCTACGAGCAGTACTTC
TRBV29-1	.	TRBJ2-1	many	CSAPRPYRDEQFF	TGCAGCGCCCCGAGGCCCTACCGGGATGAGCAGTTCTTC
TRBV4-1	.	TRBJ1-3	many	CASSHPGGNTIYF	TGCGCCAGCAGCCATCCCGGAGGAAACACCATATATTTT
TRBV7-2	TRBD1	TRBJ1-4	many	CASSIRGPGEKLFF	TGTGCCAGCAGCATCAGGGGGCCGGGGGAAAAACTGTTTTTT
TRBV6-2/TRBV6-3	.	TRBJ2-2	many	CASAGTPVSGELFF	TGTGCCAGCGCCGGGACACCTGTGAGCGGGGAGCTGTTTTTT
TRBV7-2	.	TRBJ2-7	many	CASSSFYEQYF	TGTGCCAGCAGCTCATTCTACGAGCAGTACTTC
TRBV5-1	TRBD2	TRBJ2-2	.	CASSLAGGYTGELFF	TGCGCCAGCAGCTTAGCGGGGGGCTACACCGGGGAGCTGTTTTTT
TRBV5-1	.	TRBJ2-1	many	CASSYESEQFF	TGCGCCAGCAGCTACGAAAGTGAGCAGTTCTTC
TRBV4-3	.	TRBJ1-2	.	CASSQGATRLGYTF	TGCGCCAGCAGCCAAGGGGCGACCCGCTTGGGCTACACCTTC